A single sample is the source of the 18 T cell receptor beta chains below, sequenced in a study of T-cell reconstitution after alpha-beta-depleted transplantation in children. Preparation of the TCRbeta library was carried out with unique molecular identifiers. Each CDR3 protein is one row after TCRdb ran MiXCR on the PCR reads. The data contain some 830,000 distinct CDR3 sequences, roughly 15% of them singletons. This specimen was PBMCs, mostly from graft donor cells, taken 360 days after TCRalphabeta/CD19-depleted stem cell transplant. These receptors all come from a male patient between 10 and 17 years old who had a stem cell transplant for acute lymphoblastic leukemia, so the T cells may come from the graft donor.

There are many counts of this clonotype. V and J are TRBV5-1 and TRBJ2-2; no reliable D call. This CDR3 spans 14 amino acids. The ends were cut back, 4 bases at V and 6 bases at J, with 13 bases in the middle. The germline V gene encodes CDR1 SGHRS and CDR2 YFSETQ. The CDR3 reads CASSRWSRSGELFF. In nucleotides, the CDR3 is TGCGCCAGCAGCCGGTGGAGTCGGTCCGGGGAGCTGTTTTTT.

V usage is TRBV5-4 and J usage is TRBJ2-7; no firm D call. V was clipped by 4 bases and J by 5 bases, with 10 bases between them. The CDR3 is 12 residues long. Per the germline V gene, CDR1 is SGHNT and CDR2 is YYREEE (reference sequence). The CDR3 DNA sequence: TGTGCCAGCAGCCCTTTGGGAAACGAGCAGTACTTC. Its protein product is CASSPLGNEQYF.

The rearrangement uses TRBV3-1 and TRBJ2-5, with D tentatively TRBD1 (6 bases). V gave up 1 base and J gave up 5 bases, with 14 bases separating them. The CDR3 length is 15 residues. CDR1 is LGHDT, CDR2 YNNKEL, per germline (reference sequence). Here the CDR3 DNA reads TGTGCCAGCAGCCAAGTTCTAGGGGGAATCGAGACCCAGTACTTC. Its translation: CASSQVLGGIETQYF.

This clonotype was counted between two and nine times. The CDR3 here is CASSVDRANYGYTF. The CDR3 nucleotides are TGTGCCAGCAGCGTCGACAGGGCCAACTATGGCTACACCTTC. The gene calls are TRBV7-2 and TRBJ1-2; 7 nucleotides agree with TRBD1. After removal of 5 bases from V and 2 bases from J, the junction contained 5 bases not matched to a gene. The length of the CDR3 is 14 residues. Germline loops: CDR1 SGHTA, CDR2 FQGNSA.

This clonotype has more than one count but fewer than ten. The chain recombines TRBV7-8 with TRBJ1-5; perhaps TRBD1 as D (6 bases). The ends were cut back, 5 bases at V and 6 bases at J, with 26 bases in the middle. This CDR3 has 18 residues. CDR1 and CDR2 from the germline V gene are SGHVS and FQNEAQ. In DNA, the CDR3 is TGTGCCAGCAGCATTAGTCGGGGGACCTACAGGGTTGGTCAGCCCCAGCATTTT. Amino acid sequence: CASSISRGTYRVGQPQHF.

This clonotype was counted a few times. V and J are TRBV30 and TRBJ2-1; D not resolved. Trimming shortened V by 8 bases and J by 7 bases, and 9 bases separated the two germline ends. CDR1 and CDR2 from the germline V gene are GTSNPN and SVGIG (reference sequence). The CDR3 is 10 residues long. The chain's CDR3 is CALAQNEQFF. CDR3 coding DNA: TGTGCCCTGGCCCAGAATGAGCAGTTCTTC.

For the CDR3, the DNA is TGCGCCAGCAGCCAAGCCCTGGACGGATGGAAGACCCAGTACTTC. It codes for CASSQALDGWKTQYF. The V gene is TRBV4-1, the J gene TRBJ2-5; D not certain. The CDR3 loop spans 15 amino acids. CDR1 is MGHRA and CDR2 is YSYEKL in the germline V gene. Deletions cut 1 base from V and 6 bases from J, with 15 bases between.

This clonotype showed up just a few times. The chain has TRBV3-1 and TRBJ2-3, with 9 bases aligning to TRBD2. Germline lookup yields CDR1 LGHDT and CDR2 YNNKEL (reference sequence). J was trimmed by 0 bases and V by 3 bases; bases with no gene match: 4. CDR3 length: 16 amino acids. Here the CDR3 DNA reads TGTGCCAGCAGCCACCCTACTAGCGGGAGCACAGATACGCAGTATTTT. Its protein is CASSHPTSGSTDTQYF.

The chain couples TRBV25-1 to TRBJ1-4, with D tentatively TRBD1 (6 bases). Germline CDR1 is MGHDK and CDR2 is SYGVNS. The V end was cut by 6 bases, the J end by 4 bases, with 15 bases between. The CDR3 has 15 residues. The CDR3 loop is CASRGGRWNNEKLFF. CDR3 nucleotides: TGTGCCAGCAGAGGGGGGCGATGGAATAATGAAAAACTGTTTTTT.

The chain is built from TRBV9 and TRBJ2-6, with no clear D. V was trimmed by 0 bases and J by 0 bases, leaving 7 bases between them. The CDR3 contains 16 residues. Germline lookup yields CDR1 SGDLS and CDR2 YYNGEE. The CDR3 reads CASSVVSLSGANVLTF. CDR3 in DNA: TGTGCCAGCAGCGTAGTTAGTCTCTCTGGGGCCAACGTCCTGACTTTC.

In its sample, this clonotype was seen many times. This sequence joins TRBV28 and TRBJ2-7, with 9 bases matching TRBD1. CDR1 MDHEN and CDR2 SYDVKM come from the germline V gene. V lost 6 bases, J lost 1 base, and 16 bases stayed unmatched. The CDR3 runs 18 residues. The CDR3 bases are TGTGCCAGCAGACCATGGGGAGTCCGGGACAGGGTTTCCTACGAGCAGTACTTC. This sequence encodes CASRPWGVRDRVSYEQYF.

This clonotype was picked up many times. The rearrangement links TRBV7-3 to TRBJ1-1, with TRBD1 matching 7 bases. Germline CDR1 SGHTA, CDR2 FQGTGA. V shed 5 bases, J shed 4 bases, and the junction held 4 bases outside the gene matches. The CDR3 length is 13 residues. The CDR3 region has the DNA TGTGCCAGCAGCGCCAGGGGGGGCACTGAAGCTTTCTTT. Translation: CASSARGGTEAFF.

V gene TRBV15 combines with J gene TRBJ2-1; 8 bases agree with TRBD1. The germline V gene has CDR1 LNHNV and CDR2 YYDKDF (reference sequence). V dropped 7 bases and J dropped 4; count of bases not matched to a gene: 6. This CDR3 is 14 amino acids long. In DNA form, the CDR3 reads TGTGCCACCATAGACAGGGGTCCATACAATGAGCAGTTCTTC. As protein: CATIDRGPYNEQFF.

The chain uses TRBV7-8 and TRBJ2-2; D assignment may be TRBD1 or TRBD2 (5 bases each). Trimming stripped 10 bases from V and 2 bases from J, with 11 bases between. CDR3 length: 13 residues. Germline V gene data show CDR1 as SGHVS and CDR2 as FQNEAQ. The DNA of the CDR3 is TGTGCCAAAGGGACGGGTAACACCGGGGAGCTGTTTTTT. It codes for CAKGTGNTGELFF.

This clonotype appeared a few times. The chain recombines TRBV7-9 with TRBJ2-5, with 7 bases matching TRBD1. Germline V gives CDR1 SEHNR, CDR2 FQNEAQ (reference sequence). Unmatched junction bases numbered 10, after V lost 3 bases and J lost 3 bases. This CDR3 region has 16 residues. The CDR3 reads CASSFQGVRIEETQYF. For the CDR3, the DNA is TGTGCCAGCAGCTTCCAGGGGGTACGGATAGAAGAGACCCAGTACTTC.

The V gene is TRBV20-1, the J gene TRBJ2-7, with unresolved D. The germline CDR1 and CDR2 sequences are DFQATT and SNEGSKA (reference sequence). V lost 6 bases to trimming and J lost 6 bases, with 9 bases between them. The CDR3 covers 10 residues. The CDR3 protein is CSAPVGEQYF. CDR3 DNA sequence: TGCAGTGCGCCGGTGGGCGAGCAGTACTTC.

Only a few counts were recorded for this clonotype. CDR3 in amino acids: CSADDSGNSYNEQFF. The CDR3 DNA sequence: TGCAGTGCTGATGATTCCGGGAACTCCTACAATGAGCAGTTCTTC. The chain is built from TRBV20-1 and TRBJ2-1; TRBD2 might be the D (5 bases). This CDR3 spans 15 amino acids. Trimming removed 5 bases from V and 0 bases from J, with 14 bases in between. Germline loops: CDR1 DFQATT, CDR2 SNEGSKA (reference sequence).

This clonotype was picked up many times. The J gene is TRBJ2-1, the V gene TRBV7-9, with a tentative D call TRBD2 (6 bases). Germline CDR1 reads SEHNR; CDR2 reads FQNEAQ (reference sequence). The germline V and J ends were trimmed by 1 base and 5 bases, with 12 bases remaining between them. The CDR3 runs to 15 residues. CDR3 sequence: CASSLVKRANNEQFF. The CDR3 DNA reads TGTGCCAGCAGCTTAGTCAAGCGGGCCAACAATGAGCAGTTCTTC.